A few counts support the clone carrying this T cell receptor (beta chain). Its specificity is unknown. One entry per CDR3 protein results from TCRdb running MiXCR on the reads. Among 250,000 to 300,000 distinct CDR3 sequences listed, 22% were seen once. This specimen comes from a study of T cell repertoires in cytomegalovirus infection. Study-wide context: Alongside well-studied HLA-B-restricted CMV epitopes, recently identified HLA-C-restricted CMV epitopes were also used. An indication of both CMV infection and matching HLA type came from public TCR beta signatures. Overall study findings and caveats: Clonotype analysis showed dominance of the ex vivo response by HLA-C-restricted CMV-specific TCR beta clonotypes.

Sequences were derived from cultured PBMCs, sampled from culture after CMV antigen stimulation. This sequence originates from a human donor in good health (CMV status not recorded). Some clones in this sample may be carry-over from other donors' samples.

This chain's CDR3 is CASSLGHGRSSYEQYV. The CDR3 bases are TGTGCCAGCAGCTTAGGACACGGCAGAAGCTCCTACGAGCAGTACGTC. The chain combines TRBV7-2 with TRBJ2-7; D remains ambiguous. The germline V gene has CDR1 SGHTA and CDR2 FQGNSA. The CDR3 is made up of 16 amino acids. Trimming took 1 base from V and 0 from J, leaving 13 bases between them.